This record looks at one TCR beta chain sequence and its context. What it binds is not known. This record belongs to a study of cytomegalovirus exposure and HLA in healthy donors. This CDR3 is built from 14 residues. Germline CDR1 MDHEN, CDR2 SYDVKM. After removal of 6 bases from V and 5 bases from J, the junction contained 9 bases not matched to a gene. The study's findings and limits: The sole available immune exposure information was CMV serostatus. Later genetic work tied a missense DCLRE1C variant to beta-chain V and J trimming. An observed cluster of highly shared sequence variants was recorded as a likely sequencing artifact. A later analysis showed TCR association rates differing by HLA locus, peaking at DRB1 and lowest at HLA-C.

The primer mix had 60 Vbeta and 13 Jbeta primers. This table comes from immunoSEQ multiplex PCR, and its TCRdb copy is limited to in-frame clones, with some not included. The repertoire has 80,000 to 100,000 clones, 65% to 85% of them found once; the top ten carry approximately 5.4%. This TCR was recovered from a man in his forties in good health and CMV-seropositive. The chain links TRBV28 to TRBJ1-1, with TRBD1 matching 7 bases. Sequenced: PBMCs. The DNA of the CDR3 is TGTGCCAGCAGACAGGGGCTCGGGGCTACTGAAGCTTTCTTT. It encodes CASRQGLGATEAFF.